This T cell receptor (beta chain) was captured by sequencing in a study of blood T cell repertoires in COVID-19. Looking at the study overall: Sites in the United States, Italy and Spain provided acute and convalescent COVID-19 samples. In each case, the material was cDNA or gDNA derived from T cells, B-cell-depleted T cells, or PBMCs.

The CDR3 has 14 amino acids. The ends were cut back, 4 bases at V and 4 bases at J, with 13 bases in the middle. CDR1 and CDR2 (germline): SNHLY, FYNNEI. How the authors handled the data: Reference gene primer amplification gave nucleated cell count estimates. TCRdb's table, derived via immunoSEQ multiplex PCR, lists solely in-frame clones and lacks some. V and J calls plus clone size are reproduced from that table; the DNA served to infer D and trimming. This table holds over 30,000 clones, about 88% found once. This chain connects TRBV2 to TRBJ1-2; D gene ambiguous. The receptor was derived from a human donor with active COVID-19. The donor label of this sample is uncertain. The sequenced sample consisted of peripheral blood. The CDR3 nucleotides read TGTGCCAGCAGTGGTGGCCAGAAAATCTATGGCTACACCTTC. Translating gives CASSGGQKIYGYTF.